Presented here are 12 T cell receptor beta chains from one specimen sequenced in a study of cytomegalovirus exposure and HLA in healthy donors (dated by TCRdb to the late 2010s). Libraries were made using the immunoSEQ multiplex PCR assay. For the multiplex PCR, a mixture combining 60 forward primers for TCR Vbeta segments and 13 reverse primers for TCR Jbeta segments was used. In its TCRdb copy, this immuneACCESS table keeps in-frame sequences only and misses some clones. Where compared with another copy, unresolved V genes explain less than half of these, and the others have no known cause. The sample has roughly 130,000 clones on record, 55% to 75% of them singletons. 1.5% to 2% of the sample goes to the ten largest clones. Sequenced: PBMCs. Source of these receptors: a man under 40 in good health and CMV-seropositive.

The count of this clone is one. The CDR3 region has the DNA TGCAGCGTTGTAGGGGACTGGCATAACACCGGGGAGCTGTTTTTT. Its translation: CSVVGDWHNTGELFF. The rearrangement links TRBV29-1 to TRBJ2-2; tentatively, D is TRBD2 (6 bases). V was cut by 4 bases and J by 2 bases, with 14 bases left in between. The CDR3 is 15 residues long. CDR1 is SQVTM and CDR2 is ANQGSEA in the germline V gene.

V and J are TRBV28 and TRBJ1-5; 9 bases match TRBD1. This CDR3 region has 13 residues. The J segment lost 7 bases and the V segment lost 9 bases, leaving 7 bases of the junction unmatched. The germline gives CDR1 MDHEN, CDR2 SYDVKM. In DNA form, the CDR3 reads TGTGCCAGTACACAGGGGGCGGACCAGCCCCAGCATTTT. It encodes CASTQGADQPQHF.

This chain joins TRBV5-1 and TRBJ2-7, with D hard to call. Germline V lookup: CDR1 SGHRS, CDR2 YFSETQ. Trimming left V 4 bases short and J 6 bases short, with 14 bases between. CDR3 length: 13 residues. The CDR3 protein is CASSILLNREQYF. The DNA of the CDR3 is TGCGCCAGCAGCATCCTCCTTAATCGCGAGCAGTACTTC.

This clone was seen once. This chain joins TRBV29-1 and TRBJ2-2, with a tentative D call TRBD2 (5 bases). Trimming took off 3 bases at V and 6 bases at J, with 14 bases between the two ends. CDR3 length: 14 amino acids. Germline CDR1 is SQVTM and CDR2 is ANQGSEA. CDR3 sequence reads: CSVDEGRVAGELFF. DNA for the CDR3: TGCAGCGTTGACGAAGGGAGAGTTGCCGGGGAGCTGTTTTTT.

The rearrangement uses TRBV4-2 and TRBJ2-4, with a weak D call TRBD2 (5 bases). The CDR3 is made up of 14 amino acids. CDR1 is LGHNA, CDR2 YNFKEQ, per germline. V was cut by 0 bases and J by 7 bases, with 10 bases left in between. For the CDR3, the DNA is TGTGCCAGCAGCCAAGATCGGGGTGGGAACATTCAGTACTTC. Translating gives CASSQDRGGNIQYF.

The chain links TRBV6-5 to TRBJ2-5, with TRBD1 identical over 9 bases. The J call may be incorrect, as the DNA end agrees better with TRBJ2-7. Germline lookup yields CDR1 MNHEY and CDR2 SVGAGI. The CDR3 runs to 16 residues. CDR3 residues: CASSLPYSGQGHEQYF. In DNA, the CDR3 is TGTGCCAGCAGTTTGCCATATTCGGGACAGGGCCACGAGCAGTACTTC.

This chain uses TRBV27 with TRBJ2-5, with TRBD1 as a possible D gene (6 bases). Trimming took 2 bases from V and 2 from J, leaving 15 bases between them. Germline V gene lookup returns CDR1 MNHEY and CDR2 SMNVEV (reference sequence). This CDR3 has 16 residues. CDR3 in DNA: TGTGCCAGCAGTTTAATCTGGGGGCTACGGCAAGAGACCCAGTACTTC. Protein product: CASSLIWGLRQETQYF.

CDR3 nucleotide sequence: TGTGCCAGCAGTGATTACCCGGGACAGGGATTTGTCGGGGAGCTGTTTTTT. This codes for CASSDYPGQGFVGELFF. The chain combines TRBV6-1 with TRBJ2-2, with 9 bases identical to TRBD1. J was trimmed by 7 bases and V by 3 bases; bases with no gene match: 12. The CDR3 has 17 amino acids. CDR1 is MNHNS, CDR2 SASEGT, per germline.

This chain joins TRBV13 and TRBJ2-7, with D maybe TRBD1 (6 bases). Germline V gene data show CDR1 as PRHDT and CDR2 as FYEKMQ (reference sequence). V was pared by 8 bases and J by 3 bases, with 14 bases between. CDR3 length: 13 residues. The CDR3 DNA reads as TGTGCCAGCGCCCACCGGGACATCTACGAGCAGTACTTC. It codes for CASAHRDIYEQYF.

This rearrangement joins TRBV28 to TRBJ1-1; D is uncertain. The germline CDR1 and CDR2 sequences are MDHEN and SYDVKM. Trimming pared 4 bases from V and 1 base from J, leaving 4 bases between. CDR3 length equals 12 residues. The CDR3 region is CASSSRNTEAFF. The CDR3 nucleotides read TGTGCCAGCAGTTCCAGGAACACTGAAGCTTTCTTT.

This chain connects TRBV4-1 to TRBJ2-6, with D maybe TRBD1 (7 bases). Germline V gene lookup returns CDR1 MGHRA and CDR2 YSYEKL. The CDR3 length is 17 residues. Trimming took 1 base from V and 2 from J, leaving 12 bases between them. The chain's CDR3 is CASSQGQGGAGANVLTF. CDR3 in DNA: TGCGCCAGCAGCCAAGGACAGGGAGGCGCTGGGGCCAACGTCCTGACTTTC.

In this sample, this clone turned up once. The chain employs TRBV7-9 and TRBJ2-7; D is unresolved. V was cut by 2 bases and J by 2 bases, with 7 bases left in between. CDR1 and CDR2 from the germline V gene are SEHNR and FQNEAQ (reference sequence). The CDR3 extends over 13 amino acids. Here the CDR3 reads CASSLTETYEQYF. CDR3 bases: TGTGCCAGCAGCTTAACGGAGACCTACGAGCAGTACTTC.